A single sample gave rise to the 26 T cell receptor beta chains below, sequenced in a study of response to subunit inactivated influenza vaccine. TCRdb fed the RT-PCR reads into MiXCR, producing one record per CDR3 protein. Altogether 650,000 to 700,000 distinct CDR3 sequences are present, around a sixth being singletons, with the ten largest covering approximately 10%. The sequences come from PBMCs from blood, collected 11 to 12 days after vaccination. The receptors here all came from a man aged 50 or older who received an inactivated influenza vaccine.

The sample holds many counts of this clonotype. The chain links TRBV5-1 to TRBJ2-1, with 8 bases that match TRBD1. The CDR3 length is 13 residues. Germline V gives CDR1 SGHRS, CDR2 YFSETQ. The junction had 5 bases not matched to a gene; V was cut back by 4 bases and J by 8 bases. This CDR3 is CASSGRQGHEQFF. CDR3 sequence (DNA): TGCGCCAGCAGCGGAAGACAGGGGCATGAGCAGTTCTTC.

This clonotype was detected a few times. The V call is TRBV7-2, the J call TRBJ2-6; D ambiguous. Per the germline V gene, CDR1 is SGHTA and CDR2 is FQGNSA. With 4 bases removed from V and 0 bases from J, the gap between germline ends came to 4 bases. The CDR3 contains 14 residues. The CDR3 bases are TGTGCCAGCAGCTCCTTCTCTGGGGCCAACGTCCTGACTTTC. This sequence encodes CASSSFSGANVLTF.

The CDR3, as DNA: TGTGCCATCAGGGGGGTGGTGGGGCAGCAGGAGCAGTTCTTC. This gives the protein CAIRGVVGQQEQFF. V and J are TRBV10-3 and TRBJ2-1; D tentatively reads TRBD1 or TRBD2 (5 bases each). V was pared by 6 bases and J by 10 bases, with 19 bases between. The CDR3 totals 14 residues. Germline-derived CDR1 and CDR2 are ENHRY and SYGVKD.

This chain uses TRBV6-5 with TRBJ2-5; TRBD2 agrees at 8 bases. Germline-derived CDR1 and CDR2 are MNHEY and SVGAGI. Trimming cost V 0 bases and J 5 bases; bases outside gene matches: 5. The CDR3 is made up of 15 amino acids. In DNA, the CDR3 is TGTGCCAGCAGTTACTCGATCAGCGGGGGCGAGACCCAGTACTTC. This sequence encodes CASSYSISGGETQYF.

The chain recombines TRBV20-1 with TRBJ1-5; 11 bases align to TRBD1. Germline CDR1 and CDR2: DFQATT and SNEGSKA (reference sequence). The ends lost 4 bases at V and 5 bases at J; junction bases unmatched: 7. The CDR3 covers 15 residues. The CDR3 DNA is TGCAGTGCTATACGGGGACAGGGGGTGGATCAGCCCCAGCATTTT. Residues: CSAIRGQGVDQPQHF.

CDR3 nucleotides: TGTGCCACCAGCAGAGCGACAGCTCTAGGCAATCAGCCCCAGCATTTT. Its protein is CATSRATALGNQPQHF. The gene calls are TRBV15 and TRBJ1-5; D may be TRBD1 (5 bases). V was trimmed by 1 base and J by 2 bases, leaving 12 bases between them. This CDR3 region has 16 residues. The germline CDR1 and CDR2 sequences are LNHNV and YYDKDF (reference sequence).

In its sample, this clonotype was seen a few times. The V and J genes are TRBV5-1 and TRBJ1-4; TRBD1 aligns across 9 bases. V shed 2 bases, J shed 8 bases, and the junction held 1 base outside the gene matches. Germline CDR1 and CDR2: SGHRS and YFSETQ. This CDR3 comprises 13 residues. The DNA of the CDR3 is TGCGCCAGCAGCTTCGGGACAGGGGAAAAACTGTTTTTT. Residues: CASSFGTGEKLFF.

V and J are TRBV5-6 and TRBJ1-2; D not certain. V was pared by 0 bases and J by 0 bases, with 3 bases between. Germline V lookup: CDR1 SGHDT, CDR2 YYEEEE. This CDR3 is built from 13 residues. CDR3 amino acids: CASSLEANYGYTF. CDR3 DNA sequence: TGTGCCAGCAGCTTGGAAGCTAACTATGGCTACACCTTC.

This clonotype has more than one count but fewer than ten. The chain combines TRBV7-2 with TRBJ2-3; D may be TRBD1 (6 bases). Germline lookup yields CDR1 SGHTA and CDR2 FQGNSA. Trimming took off 3 bases at V and 1 base at J, with 17 bases between the two ends. The CDR3 is 17 residues long. The CDR3 sequence: CASSLGRGGRGTDTQYF. CDR3 coding DNA: TGTGCCAGCAGCTTGGGCCGAGGGGGTAGGGGCACAGATACGCAGTATTTT.

This sequence joins TRBV7-9 and TRBJ2-1; D is ambiguous. Trimming left V 2 bases short and J 8 bases short, with 10 bases between. CDR1 SEHNR and CDR2 FQNEAQ come from the germline V gene (reference sequence). The CDR3 has 13 residues. The CDR3 region is CASSLQVPDEQFF. CDR3 sequence (DNA): TGTGCCAGCAGCTTACAGGTGCCGGATGAGCAGTTCTTC.

The table lists this clonotype with a count of one. The chain uses TRBV5-5 and TRBJ2-7; D remains unclear. Germline CDR1 and CDR2: SGHKS and YYEKEE (reference sequence). This CDR3 has 12 amino acids. V dropped 3 bases and J dropped 7 bases, with 11 bases sitting between them. CDR3 protein: CASSSASWEQYF. The DNA for the CDR3 is TGTGCCAGCAGCTCCGCCTCCTGGGAGCAGTACTTC. The whole variable domain, remainder taken from reference TRBV5-5 and TRBJ2-7, is DAGVTQSPTHLIKTRGQQVTLRCSPISGHKSVSWYQQVLGQGPQFIFQYYEKEERGRGNFPDRFSARQFPNYSSELNVNALLLGDSALYLCASSSASWEQYFGPGTRLTVT.

This chain links TRBV4-1 with TRBJ2-1; the D gene could be TRBD1 or TRBD2 (6 bases each). Germline CDR1 reads MGHRA; CDR2 reads YSYEKL. With 2 bases removed from V and 0 bases from J, the gap between germline ends came to 11 bases. The CDR3 has 16 residues. Written as DNA, the CDR3 is TGCGCCAGCAGCCAACCGGGGGCGAGCTCCTACAATGAGCAGTTCTTC. Protein sequence: CASSQPGASSYNEQFF.

This chain joins TRBV5-5 and TRBJ2-5, with D perhaps matching TRBD2 (6 bases). The CDR3 consists of 16 residues. From germline, CDR1 is SGHKS and CDR2 YYEKEE (reference sequence). Trimming took 4 bases from V and 4 from J, leaving 20 bases between them. Here the CDR3 DNA reads TGTGCCAGCAGCCCACGTCAGGGTATCGGGGGAGAGACCCAGTACTTC. Translated, it gives CASSPRQGIGGETQYF.

This clonotype has a handful of counts. V gene TRBV5-5 combines with J gene TRBJ1-1; perhaps TRBD1 as D (5 bases). Between the trimmed V and J ends, which lost 4 bases and 4 bases, there was a span of 11 bases. Germline V CDR1 and CDR2: SGHKS, YYEKEE (reference sequence). The CDR3 loop spans 13 amino acids. CDR3 in DNA: TGTGCCAGCAGCCGCCGAGGGGCCACTGAAGCTTTCTTT. Translating gives CASSRRGATEAFF.

This clonotype was detected many times. This rearrangement joins TRBV5-1 to TRBJ2-7; D is unclear. CDR1 is SGHRS, CDR2 YFSETQ, per germline. The CDR3 is 13 amino acids. Between the trimmed V and J ends, which lost 0 bases and 2 bases, there was a span of 6 bases. The DNA of the CDR3 is TGCGCCAGCAGCTTGGGCTCCCCCTACGAGCAGTACTTC. It translates to CASSLGSPYEQYF. Full variable domain (outside the CDR3, taken from reference TRBV5-1 and TRBJ2-7): KAGVTQTPRYLIKTRGQQVTLSCSPISGHRSVSWYQQTPGQGLQFLFEYFSETQRNKGNFPGRFSGRQFSNSRSEMNVSTLELGDSALYLCASSLGSPYEQYFGPGTRLTVT.

This clonotype appeared a few times. A read error is possible here, since a much larger clone lies one base away. V gene TRBV24-1 combines with J gene TRBJ2-5; the D is unclear. V was clipped by 0 bases and J by 7 bases, with 2 bases between them. The CDR3 length is 11 residues. Germline V gene sequence: CDR1 KGHDR, CDR2 SFDVKD. CDR3 bases: TGTGCCACCAGTGATTTGGGGACCCAGTACTTC. It is translated as CATSDLGTQYF.

This chain connects TRBV29-1 to TRBJ2-5; 16 bases are a match to TRBD2. Germline CDR1 SQVTM, CDR2 ANQGSEA. The CDR3 runs to 15 residues. Trimming removed 7 bases from V and 6 bases from J; junction bases left unmatched: 8. The CDR3 sequence: CSAGTSGGVAKTQYF. The CDR3, as DNA: TGCAGCGCCGGGACTAGCGGGGGGGTCGCGAAGACCCAGTACTTC.

J is TRBJ2-2 and V is TRBV14, with TRBD2 identical over 9 bases. The V gene's germline CDR1 is SGHDN and CDR2 FVKESK. V was clipped by 1 base and J by 6 bases; unmatched bases: 6. This CDR3 is 16 amino acids long. The CDR3 region has the DNA TGTGCCAGCAGCCAAGGAAGCGGGAGGTTATCCGGGGAGCTGTTTTTT. Translated: CASSQGSGRLSGELFF.

This chain uses TRBV5-1 with TRBJ2-7; 15 bases align to TRBD2. With 5 bases clipped from V and 5 bases from J, the junction kept 11 bases outside the gene matches. This CDR3 spans 17 amino acids. CDR1 and CDR2 (germline): SGHRS, YFSETQ. This CDR3 reads CASSSVGTSGRRNEQYF. CDR3 bases: TGCGCCAGCAGTTCGGTGGGGACTAGCGGGAGGAGGAACGAGCAGTACTTC.

This clonotype has more than one count but fewer than ten. The V call is TRBV4-2, the J call TRBJ1-1; D remains unclear. The CDR3 is 16 amino acids. Deletions cut 0 bases from V and 0 bases from J, with 11 bases between. Germline CDR1 is LGHNA and CDR2 is YNFKEQ. For the CDR3, the DNA is TGTGCCAGCAGCCAAGAGCGGTTTCGAATGAACACTGAAGCTTTCTTT. It translates to CASSQERFRMNTEAFF.

This clonotype was observed a few times. The genes are TRBV15 and TRBJ2-3; no clear D. V was trimmed by 0 bases and J by 9 bases, leaving 7 bases between them. Germline V gene lookup returns CDR1 LNHNV and CDR2 YYDKDF (reference sequence). This CDR3 region has 12 residues. The CDR3 loop reads CATSREFRTQYF. The CDR3 region has the DNA TGTGCCACCAGCAGAGAATTCCGCACGCAGTATTTT.

The gene calls are TRBV28 and TRBJ1-5; D is possibly TRBD1 (5 bases). With 1 base removed from V and 2 bases from J, the gap between germline ends came to 12 bases. The CDR3 is 16 residues long. The germline gives CDR1 MDHEN, CDR2 SYDVKM. Written as DNA, the CDR3 is TGTGCCAGCAGTTTATTGGCAGGGCTGGGCAATCAGCCCCAGCATTTT. Translating gives CASSLLAGLGNQPQHF. The complete variable domain, with remaining parts taken from reference TRBV28 and TRBJ1-5, reads DVKVTQSSRYLVKRTGEKVFLECVQDMDHENMFWYRQDPGLGLRLIYFSYDVKMKEKGDIPEGYSVSREKKERFSLILESASTNQTSMYLCASSLLAGLGNQPQHFGDGTRLSIL.

This clonotype has ten or more counts. The chain combines TRBV15 with TRBJ1-1, with a weak D call TRBD1 (6 bases). The CDR3 runs to 15 residues. Per germline, CDR1 LNHNV and CDR2 YYDKDF (reference sequence). With 0 bases removed from V and 1 base from J, the gap between germline ends came to 9 bases. The CDR3 sequence: CATSRDRQANTEAFF. As DNA, the CDR3 is TGTGCCACCAGCAGAGATCGACAGGCGAACACTGAAGCTTTCTTT.

The table lists this clonotype with many counts. V usage is TRBV5-1 and J usage is TRBJ2-6; D is ambiguous. CDR3 size: 13 residues. V lost 7 bases, J lost 2 bases, and 7 bases lay in between. CDR1 is SGHRS and CDR2 is YFSETQ in the germline V gene. The CDR3 nucleotides read TGCGCCAGCGTCGTAGCTGGGGCCAACGTCCTGACTTTC. Amino acids: CASVVAGANVLTF.

This clonotype was observed many times. The chain couples TRBV5-1 to TRBJ2-1, with a tentative D call TRBD2 (5 bases). The CDR3 length is 14 residues. CDR1 is SGHRS and CDR2 is YFSETQ in the germline V gene. V was pared by 0 bases and J by 6 bases, with 10 bases between. CDR3 sequence: CASSLASWGNEQFF. The CDR3 bases are TGCGCCAGCAGCTTGGCTAGCTGGGGCAATGAGCAGTTCTTC.

The chain has TRBV20-1 and TRBJ2-1; TRBD2 agrees at 11 bases. Trimming removed 1 base from V and 12 bases from J; junction bases left unmatched: 5. Germline loops: CDR1 DFQATT, CDR2 SNEGSKA (reference sequence). The CDR3 covers 13 residues. Here the CDR3 reads CSARGLAGIVQFF. The CDR3 DNA reads as TGCAGTGCTAGAGGACTAGCGGGAATAGTGCAGTTCTTC.